This TCR beta chain was captured by sequencing in a study of OX40 agonist ivuxolimab in advanced cancers. About the study: Patients treated during dose escalation were battling hepatocellular carcinoma, melanoma, renal cell or head and neck cancer. Of mixed ages from 23 to 79 and averaging about 60 years, the group was 65% to 85% male.

Germline CDR1 reads SEHNR; CDR2 reads FQNEAQ (reference sequence). The junction had 12 bases not matched to a gene; V was cut back by 6 bases and J by 6 bases. The CDR3 sequence is 15 residues long. Overall study results and limits: Among patients with partial responses at 0.1-3.0 mg/kg, clonal expansion was among the lowest.

Generated by immunoSEQ multiplex PCR, the TCRdb table keeps only in-frame clones and is missing some. The sample contains about 60,000 clones, approximately 86% of which appear only once. With regard to this clone: The antigen is undetermined.

This TCR was sampled from an adult with an advanced solid tumor such as melanoma, head and neck, liver or kidney cancer. The genes are TRBV7-9 and TRBJ2-7; 9 nucleotides align to TRBD2. Sequencing used CD4+ or CD8+ T cells sorted from blood, obtained in a trial of the OX40 agonist ivuxolimab. For the CDR3, the DNA is TGTGCCAGCAGTCCACCGGGACTAGCATCCCTCGAGCAGTACTTC. This translates into CASSPPGLASLEQYF.